The 2 T cell receptor beta chains reported below all come from one sample, sequenced in a study of T cell repertoires in cytomegalovirus infection. TCRdb re-derived calls from the reads in MiXCR, one entry per CDR3 protein. The table has 300,000 or so distinct CDR3 sequences, 25% seen once. Antigen specificity for these receptors is unknown. This specimen was cultured PBMCs, taken from culture after CMV antigen stimulation. These receptors all stem from a human donor in good health (CMV status not recorded). Some clones in this sample may be carry-over from other donors' samples.

The chain combines TRBV4-3 with TRBJ2-3; 10 nucleotides line up with TRBD2. Germline V gene lookup returns CDR1 LGHNA and CDR2 YSLEER. V lost 0 bases, J lost 3 bases, and 9 bases stayed unmatched. This CDR3 comprises 18 residues. In nucleotides, the CDR3 is TGCGCCAGCAGCCAAGATTCGAGAAGCGGGAGGGCAACAGATACGCAGTATTTT. It codes for CASSQDSRSGRATDTQYF.

This clonotype was found many times. The chain combines TRBV5-1 with TRBJ2-2; maybe TRBD1 (6 bases). The germline CDR1 and CDR2 sequences are SGHRS and YFSETQ. The CDR3 has 17 residues. V was shortened by 3 bases and J by 2 bases, with 17 bases between the two germline ends. CDR3 sequence reads: CASSSLRGSLNTGELFF. CDR3 coding DNA: TGCGCCAGCAGCTCCCTGAGGGGGAGCCTCAACACCGGGGAGCTGTTTTTT. Full variable domain (outside the CDR3, taken from reference TRBV5-1 and TRBJ2-2): KAGVTQTPRYLIKTRGQQVTLSCSPISGHRSVSWYQQTPGQGLQFLFEYFSETQRNKGNFPGRFSGRQFSNSRSEMNVSTLELGDSALYLCASSSLRGSLNTGELFFGEGSRLTVL.